The entry that follows covers one T cell receptor (beta chain) sequence. Here immunoSEQ multiplex PCR was the method, and the copy in TCRdb shows in-frame clones only, minus some. The sample yields 300,000 to 350,000 clones, roughly nine tenths seen once. Germline V gene lookup returns CDR1 LNHDA and CDR2 SQIVND (reference sequence). This CDR3 region has 15 residues. The V gene lost 5 bases and the J gene lost 0 bases, with 11 bases spanning the gap. The study recruited people aged roughly 18 to 95 years across about two dozen US areas. This record comes from a study of blood T cell repertoires in COVID-19.

The chain carries TRBV19 and TRBJ1-5; D may be TRBD1 (6 bases). Sequencing was performed on PBMCs or T cells enriched from blood (not recorded which). The receptor was isolated from a woman in her twenties or thirties who had recovered from COVID-19. The CDR3 sequence: CASSWTVDSNQPQHF. The CDR3 region has the DNA TGTGCCAGTAGTTGGACAGTCGATAGCAATCAGCCCCAGCATTTT.